This TCR beta chain is from a study of regulatory T cells in long-lasting Graves disease. In the study overall: Patients met the persistent Graves' disease definition after over 5 years of antithyroid drugs with positive TSH receptor antibodies. Study conclusions and caveats: Patients with persistent disease shared 2,741 public clonotypes, outpacing the approximately 920 shared by new patients.

With 5 bases removed from V and 2 bases from J, the gap between germline ends came to 12 bases. Germline CDR1 reads DFQATT; CDR2 reads SNEGSKA (reference sequence). The CDR3 runs 13 residues. This clonotype was observed at least ten times. Its antigen remains unknown. Described time point: persistent/refractory GD, antithyroid drugs over 5 years with positive TRAb. Isolated PBMC RNA provided the starting material for the TCR library. Enrollment of patients was through an endocrinology department in Xi'an, China. Assembly of TCR beta libraries relied on iRepertoire HTBI primers together with Arm-PCR of CDR3 regions. MiXCR, run by TCRdb on the multiplex PCR reads, gives a single entry per CDR3 protein. The sample includes around 450,000 distinct CDR3 sequences, about 22% of them seen just once.

The material was peripheral blood mononuclear cells (PBMCs), obtained when the disease was refractory, from a patient treated with antithyroid drugs. The chain carries TRBV20-1 and TRBJ1-2, with TRBD1 as a possible D gene (6 bases). The sequence was obtained from a female donor with Graves disease. CDR3 coding DNA: TGCAGTGCTGAGGGGGGGGGCAACTATGGCTACACCTTC. Translated, it gives CSAEGGGNYGYTF.